One and the same sample provided the 8 T cell receptor beta chains below, sequenced in a study of CD8 T cells in ankylosing spondylitis. TCRdb re-derived calls from the 5' RACE reads in MiXCR, one entry per CDR3 protein. Of 250,000 to 350,000 distinct CDR3 sequences detected, under 25% appear once; the ten largest clones hold 3.5%. The sample was blood, either unsorted or a sorted T cell fraction (not recorded which). All receptors derive from a female donor with ankylosing spondylitis or in good health (not recorded which).

This clonotype was seen at least ten times. The CDR3: CSAGQVSYEQYF. DNA for the CDR3: TGCAGTGCTGGACAGGTCTCCTACGAGCAGTACTTC. The chain combines TRBV20-1 with TRBJ2-7; 7 bases are a match to TRBD1. The J segment lost 0 bases and the V segment lost 5 bases, leaving 1 base of the junction unmatched. From germline, CDR1 is DFQATT and CDR2 SNEGSKA (reference sequence). The CDR3 has 12 residues.

This clonotype was seen many times. This sequence joins TRBV10-2 and TRBJ2-7, with D uncertain. Trimming took off 6 bases at V and 3 bases at J, with 12 bases between the two ends. The CDR3 spans 13 residues. Germline lookup yields CDR1 WSHSY and CDR2 SAAADI. The CDR3 DNA is TGCGCCAGCAGGGGAAGTCCGAGCTACGAGCAGTACTTC. Translation gives CASRGSPSYEQYF.

At least ten counts were recorded for this clonotype. The chain employs TRBV4-3 and TRBJ2-2; weak D call: TRBD1 (6 bases). CDR3 length: 13 amino acids. The ends were cut back, 2 bases at V and 8 bases at J, with 9 bases in the middle. Germline V CDR1 and CDR2: LGHNA, YSLEER. Here the CDR3 DNA reads TGCGCCAGCAGCCAACCAGGGGATGGGGAGCTGTTTTTT. It translates to CASSQPGDGELFF.

This clonotype was counted a few times. The rearrangement uses TRBV4-3 and TRBJ2-7; perhaps TRBD2 as D (5 bases). The CDR3 has 16 amino acids. The germline V gene has CDR1 LGHNA and CDR2 YSLEER. V was clipped by 3 bases and J by 3 bases, with 18 bases between them. CDR3 residues: CASSQAYSKGDYEQYF. The CDR3 nucleotides read TGCGCCAGCAGCCAGGCCTACTCCAAGGGAGACTACGAGCAGTACTTC.

The chain uses TRBV2 and TRBJ2-1, with D unclear. Germline values: CDR1 SNHLY, CDR2 FYNNEI. The CDR3 runs to 15 residues. V gave up 0 bases and J gave up 4 bases, with 10 bases separating them. The CDR3 region is CASSEAPDAYNEQFF. The CDR3 DNA reads TGTGCCAGCAGTGAAGCGCCCGACGCGTACAATGAGCAGTTCTTC. The full variable domain, with the rest looked up from reference TRBV2 and TRBJ2-1, is EPEVTQTPSHQVTQMGQEVILRCVPISNHLYFYWYRQILGQKVEFLVSFYNNEISEKSEIFDDQFSVERPDGSNFTLKIRSTKLEDSAMYFCASSEAPDAYNEQFFGPGTRLTVL.

A few counts support this clonotype. The chain carries TRBV11-2 and TRBJ2-1, with 11 bases matching TRBD2. Germline loops: CDR1 SGHAT, CDR2 FQNNGV. The CDR3 is 15 amino acids. V was clipped by 5 bases and J by 7 bases; unmatched bases: 7. CDR3 in DNA: TGTGCCAGCAGCCAACTAGCGGGAGTGAGAAATGAGCAGTTCTTC. Protein sequence: CASSQLAGVRNEQFF.

The genes are TRBV7-2 and TRBJ2-6; D gene uncertain. Trimming removed 3 bases from V and 0 bases from J, with 9 bases in between. Germline CDR1 and CDR2: SGHTA and FQGNSA. This CDR3 comprises 16 residues. The CDR3 sequence: CASSLWSNSGANVLTF. CDR3 DNA sequence: TGTGCCAGCAGCTTGTGGTCCAACTCTGGGGCCAACGTCCTGACTTTC.

This clonotype was counted a few times. This chain connects TRBV20-1 to TRBJ2-5; D ambiguous. The germline V and J ends were trimmed by 5 bases and 1 base, with 5 bases remaining between them. Germline CDR1 is DFQATT and CDR2 is SNEGSKA (reference sequence). CDR3 size: 11 residues. The CDR3 loop is CSAQTQETQYF. The CDR3 DNA is TGCAGTGCTCAGACCCAAGAGACCCAGTACTTC.